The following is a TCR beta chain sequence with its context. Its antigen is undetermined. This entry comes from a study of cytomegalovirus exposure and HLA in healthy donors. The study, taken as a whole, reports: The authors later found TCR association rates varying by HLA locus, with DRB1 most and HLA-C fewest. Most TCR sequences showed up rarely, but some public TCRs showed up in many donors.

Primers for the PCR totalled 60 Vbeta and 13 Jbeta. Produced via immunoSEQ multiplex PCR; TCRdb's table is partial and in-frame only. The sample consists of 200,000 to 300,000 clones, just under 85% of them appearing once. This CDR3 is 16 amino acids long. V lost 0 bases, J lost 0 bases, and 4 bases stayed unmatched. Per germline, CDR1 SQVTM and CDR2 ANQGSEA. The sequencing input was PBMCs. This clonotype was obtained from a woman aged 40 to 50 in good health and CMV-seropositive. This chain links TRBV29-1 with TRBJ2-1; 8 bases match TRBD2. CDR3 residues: CSVEDGREASYNEQFF. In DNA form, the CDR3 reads TGCAGCGTTGAAGACGGGCGGGAGGCCTCCTACAATGAGCAGTTCTTC.